The sequence of this T cell receptor beta chain was determined in a study of TIL therapy for anti-PD-1-resistant metastatic lung cancer. Study as a whole: Tumor harvest preceded PD-1/PD-L1 blockade, followed by nivolumab treatment.

V was shortened by 5 bases and J by 3 bases, with 14 bases between the two germline ends. Germline assignment: CDR1 SGHTA and CDR2 FQGNSA. This CDR3 is built from 15 residues. About this clone itself: The antigen remains undetermined.

Sample time point: pre-treatment sample, taken before nivolumab and TIL therapy. Study-wide results and limits: The cohort had more treatment-naive, never-smoker and oncogene-addicted patients than typical. TIL clonotype persistence in blood showed no apparent association with response.

Sequencing used immunoSEQ v3. Sequencing depth was 1.9 million or so read pairs for survey level, roughly 4.5-6 million for deep. Measured with immunoSEQ multiplex PCR; TCRdb has only the in-frame clones, and not every one. Altogether 50,000 to 65,000 clones are present, approximately 80% being singletons, with the ten largest covering less than 3.5%. J is TRBJ2-1 and V is TRBV7-2, with D perhaps matching TRBD2 (5 bases). The sequence was obtained from a person aged 25 to 85 with non-small cell lung cancer. The sample consisted of blood, taken at baseline. The CDR3 nucleotides read TGTGCCAGCAGCGCCCGGGGAAGAAGCTACAATGAGCAGTTCTTC. Translation: CASSARGRSYNEQFF.